This is a list of T cell receptor beta chains from one sample in a study of liver allograft versus peripheral blood T cells. TCRdb re-called the reads through MiXCR, storing one row per CDR3 protein. The sample has 3,400 or so distinct CDR3 sequences; approximately 15% are singletons. The receptors were sampled from a human patient who had a liver transplant. Some T cells may have originated in the graft donor. Each CDR3 is given with its conserved first and last residue. The D gene is left open where the match is weak. Clone size appears in some rows only: once, few, many, or a class for an expanded clone.

>-|TRBJ1-2|medium-sized|TRBV19
CASSIYPGSYTF
TGTGCCAGTAGTATTTATCCAGGGAGCTACACCTTC
>-|TRBJ1-1|-|TRBV3-1
CASSQVAGNTEAFF
TGTGCCAGCAGCCAAGTAGCAGGGAACACTGAAGCTTTCTTT
>TRBD1|TRBJ2-5|few|TRBV10-1
CASDRGQEETQYF
TGCGCCAGTGACAGGGGTCAAGAAGAGACCCAGTACTTC
>-|TRBJ2-5|medium-sized|TRBV28
CASSKQHIQETQYF
TGTGCCAGCAGTAAACAGCATATCCAAGAGACCCAGTACTTC
>-|TRBJ2-1|medium-sized|TRBV27
CASTQKIGGSYNEQFF
TGTGCCAGCACACAAAAGATTGGGGGTTCCTACAATGAGCAGTTCTTC
>-|TRBJ1-1|medium-sized|TRBV5-4
CASSFSGDTEAFF
TGTGCCAGCAGCTTCTCGGGGGACACTGAAGCTTTCTTT
>-|TRBJ2-7|medium-sized|TRBV19
CASSIRHVDEQYF
TGTGCCAGTAGTATACGACACGTTGACGAGCAGTACTTC
>TRBD2|TRBJ2-2|medium-sized|TRBV5-6
CASSLQAGGGSTGELFF
TGTGCCAGCAGCTTGCAAGCGGGAGGTGGGAGCACCGGGGAGCTGTTTTTT
>-|TRBJ1-5|medium-sized|TRBV10-3
CATRPGGGAVEPQHF
TGTGCCACCAGACCCGGAGGGGGGGCGGTGGAGCCCCAGCATTTT
>-|TRBJ2-7|-|TRBV28
CASRVPGYEQYF
TGTGCCAGCAGGGTACCGGGCTACGAGCAGTACTTC
>-|TRBJ1-4|-|TRBV20-1
CSASVGREGEKLFF
TGCAGTGCTAGTGTGGGGAGGGAGGGTGAAAAACTGTTTTTT
>-|TRBJ2-7|few|TRBV20-1
CSARGQEVYYEQYF
TGCAGTGCTAGAGGACAGGAGGTTTACTACGAGCAGTACTTC
>-|TRBJ2-2|medium-sized|TRBV12-3/TRBV12-4
CASSSEVPGGPNTGELFF
TGTGCCAGCTCCTCGGAAGTACCCGGGGGCCCTAACACCGGGGAGCTGTTTTTT
>-|TRBJ2-1|medium-sized|TRBV13
CASSPWGTSRNNEQFF
TGTGCCAGCAGCCCCTGGGGTACTAGCCGGAACAATGAGCAGTTCTTC
>TRBD1|TRBJ1-2|medium-sized|TRBV19
CASSTPGQGAYYGYTF
TGTGCCAGTAGTACCCCTGGACAGGGGGCCTACTATGGCTACACCTTC
>-|TRBJ2-1|few|TRBV20-1
CSVWSSYNEQFF
TGCAGTGTCTGGAGCTCCTACAATGAGCAGTTCTTC
>-|TRBJ2-3|medium-sized|TRBV6-5
CASTRQHSTDTQYF
TGTGCCAGCACCAGGCAACATAGCACAGATACGCAGTATTTT
>-|TRBJ2-7|-|TRBV18
CASSQTDYEQYF
TGTGCCAGCTCGCAGACAGACTACGAGCAGTACTTC
>-|TRBJ1-3|medium-sized|TRBV18
CASSPFSTGQTGNTIYF
TGTGCCAGCTCACCATTTTCGACAGGTCAGACTGGAAACACCATATATTTT
>-|TRBJ1-3|once|TRBV12-3/TRBV12-4
CASSLVGGRNTIYF
TGTGCCAGCAGTTTAGTTGGAGGGAGGAACACCATATATTTT
>-|TRBJ2-5|many|TRBV30
CAWSFIASETQYF
TGTGCCTGGAGTTTTATAGCGTCTGAGACCCAGTACTTC
>-|TRBJ1-3|many|TRBV12-3/TRBV12-4
CATSARSGNTIYF
TGTGCCACCTCCGCTCGATCTGGAAACACCATATATTTT
>TRBD1|TRBJ1-2|medium-sized|TRBV18
CASSLQGDYGYTF
TGTGCCAGCTCACTCCAGGGGGATTATGGCTACACCTTC
>-|TRBJ1-1|medium-sized|TRBV6-1
CASSERTEAFF
TGTGCCAGCAGTGAAAGGACTGAAGCTTTCTTT
>-|TRBJ1-1|large|TRBV29-1
CSGSRGGNTEAFF
TGCAGCGGCTCGCGGGGGGGGAACACTGAAGCTTTCTTT
>TRBD1|TRBJ2-3|medium-sized|TRBV6-5
CASSSQGGTDTQYF
TGTGCCAGCAGTTCTCAGGGGGGCACAGATACGCAGTATTTT
>TRBD2|TRBJ2-5|medium-sized|TRBV6-5
CASSPSSGGQETQYF
TGTGCCAGCAGTCCCTCTAGCGGTGGCCAAGAGACCCAGTACTTC
>-|TRBJ1-1|few|TRBV12-3/TRBV12-4
CASSRTENTEAFF
TGTGCCAGCAGCCGGACAGAGAACACTGAAGCTTTCTTT
>TRBD2|TRBJ2-3|many|TRBV9
CASSQSGGDTQYF
TGTGCCAGCAGTCAAAGCGGGGGAGATACGCAGTATTTT
>-|TRBJ1-1|-|TRBV20-1
CSAPPGHPGDTEAFF
TGCAGTGCCCCGCCGGGCCACCCCGGGGACACTGAAGCTTTCTTT
>-|TRBJ2-3|medium-sized|TRBV7-9
CASSLAGASTDTQYF
TGTGCCAGCAGCTTAGCCGGGGCTAGCACAGATACGCAGTATTTT